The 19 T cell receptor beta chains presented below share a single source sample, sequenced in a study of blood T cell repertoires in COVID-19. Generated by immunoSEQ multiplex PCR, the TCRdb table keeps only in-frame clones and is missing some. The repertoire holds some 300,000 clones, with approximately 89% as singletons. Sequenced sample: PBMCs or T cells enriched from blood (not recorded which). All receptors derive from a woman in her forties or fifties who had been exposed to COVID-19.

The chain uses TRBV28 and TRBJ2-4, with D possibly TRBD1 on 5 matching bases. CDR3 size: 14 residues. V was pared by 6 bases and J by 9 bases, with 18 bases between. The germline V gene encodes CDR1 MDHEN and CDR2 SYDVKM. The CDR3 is CASSLRRQLFIQYF. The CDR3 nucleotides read TGTGCCAGCAGCCTCCGGCGACAGTTGTTCATTCAGTACTTC.

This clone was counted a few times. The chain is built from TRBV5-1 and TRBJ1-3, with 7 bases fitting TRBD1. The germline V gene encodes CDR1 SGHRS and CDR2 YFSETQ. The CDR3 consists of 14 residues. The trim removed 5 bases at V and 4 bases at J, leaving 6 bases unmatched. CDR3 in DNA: TGCGCCAGCAGGACAGGGTCGGGCGGAAACACCATATATTTT. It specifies CASRTGSGGNTIYF.

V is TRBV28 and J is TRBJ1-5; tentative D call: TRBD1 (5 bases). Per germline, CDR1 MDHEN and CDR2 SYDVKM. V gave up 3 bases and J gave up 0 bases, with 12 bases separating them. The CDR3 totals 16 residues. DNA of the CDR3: TGTGCCAGCAGTTTTCAGGGTAGCTTTAGCAATCAGCCCCAGCATTTT. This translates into CASSFQGSFSNQPQHF.

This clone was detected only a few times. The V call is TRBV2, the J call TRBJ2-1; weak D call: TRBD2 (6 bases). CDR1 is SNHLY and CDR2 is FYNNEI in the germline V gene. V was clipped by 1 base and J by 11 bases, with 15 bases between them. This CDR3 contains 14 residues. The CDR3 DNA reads TGTGCCAGCAGTGAAGATTTAGGACTACCCAAGCAGTTCTTC. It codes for CASSEDLGLPKQFF.

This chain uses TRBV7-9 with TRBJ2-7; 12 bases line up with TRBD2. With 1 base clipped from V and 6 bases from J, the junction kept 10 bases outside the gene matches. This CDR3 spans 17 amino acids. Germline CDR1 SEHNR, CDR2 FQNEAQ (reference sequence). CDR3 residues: CASSLGLAGGKGGEQYF. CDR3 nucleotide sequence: TGTGCCAGCAGCTTAGGGCTAGCGGGGGGGAAAGGCGGCGAGCAGTACTTC.

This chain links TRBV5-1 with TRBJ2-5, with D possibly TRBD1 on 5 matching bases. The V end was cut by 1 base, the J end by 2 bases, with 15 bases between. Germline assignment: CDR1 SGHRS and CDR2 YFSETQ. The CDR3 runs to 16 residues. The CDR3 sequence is CASSLSPGIDQETQYF. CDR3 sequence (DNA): TGCGCCAGCAGCTTGAGTCCAGGGATAGATCAAGAGACCCAGTACTTC.

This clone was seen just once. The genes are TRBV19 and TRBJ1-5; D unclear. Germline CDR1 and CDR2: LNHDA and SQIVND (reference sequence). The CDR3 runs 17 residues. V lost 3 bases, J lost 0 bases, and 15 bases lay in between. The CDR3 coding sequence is TGTGCCAGTAGTATCCAGTGGGCATCCGATAGCAATCAGCCCCAGCATTTT. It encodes CASSIQWASDSNQPQHF. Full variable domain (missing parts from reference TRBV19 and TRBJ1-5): DGGITQSPKYLFRKEGQNVTLSCEQNLNHDAMYWYRQDPGQGLRLIYYSQIVNDFQKGDIAEGYSVSREKKESFPLTVTSAQKNPTAFYLCASSIQWASDSNQPQHFGDGTRLSIL.

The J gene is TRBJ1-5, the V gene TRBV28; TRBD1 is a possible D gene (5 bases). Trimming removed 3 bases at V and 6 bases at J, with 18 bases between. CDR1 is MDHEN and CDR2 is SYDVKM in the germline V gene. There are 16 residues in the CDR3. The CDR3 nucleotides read TGTGCCAGCAGTTTTCGGCAGGGCATGGGGGGTCAGCCCCAGCATTTT. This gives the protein CASSFRQGMGGQPQHF.

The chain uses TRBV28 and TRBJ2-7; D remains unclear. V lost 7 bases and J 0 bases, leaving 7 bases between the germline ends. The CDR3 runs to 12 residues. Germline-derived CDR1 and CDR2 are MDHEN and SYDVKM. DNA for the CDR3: TGTGCCAGCACCGACAACTCCTACGAGCAGTACTTC. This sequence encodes CASTDNSYEQYF. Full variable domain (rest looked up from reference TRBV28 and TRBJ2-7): DVKVTQSSRYLVKRTGEKVFLECVQDMDHENMFWYRQDPGLGLRLIYFSYDVKMKEKGDIPEGYSVSREKKERFSLILESASTNQTSMYLCASTDNSYEQYFGPGTRLTVT.

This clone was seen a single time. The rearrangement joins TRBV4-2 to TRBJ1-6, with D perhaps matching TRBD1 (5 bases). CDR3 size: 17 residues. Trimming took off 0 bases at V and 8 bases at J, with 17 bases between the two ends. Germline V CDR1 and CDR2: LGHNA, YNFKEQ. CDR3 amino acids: CASSQESGAGLYSPLHF. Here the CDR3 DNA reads TGTGCCAGCAGCCAAGAAAGCGGGGCAGGGCTATATTCACCCCTCCACTTT.

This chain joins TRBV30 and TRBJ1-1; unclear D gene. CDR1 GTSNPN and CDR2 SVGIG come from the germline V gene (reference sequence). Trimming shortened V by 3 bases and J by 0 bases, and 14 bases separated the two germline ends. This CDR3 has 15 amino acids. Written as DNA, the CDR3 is TGTGCCTGGAGCATTCGCCCAAGCATGAACACTGAAGCTTTCTTT. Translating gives CAWSIRPSMNTEAFF. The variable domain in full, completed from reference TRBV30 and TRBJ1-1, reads SQTIHQWPATLVQPVGSPLSLECTVEGTSNPNLYWYRQAAGRGLQLLFYSVGIGQISSEVPQNLSASRPQDRQFILSSKKLLLSDSGFYLCAWSIRPSMNTEAFFGQGTRLTVV.

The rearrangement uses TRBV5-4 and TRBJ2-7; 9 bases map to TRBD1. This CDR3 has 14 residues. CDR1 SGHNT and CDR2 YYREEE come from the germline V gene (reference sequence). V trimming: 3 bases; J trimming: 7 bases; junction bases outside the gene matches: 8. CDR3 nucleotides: TGTGCCAGCAGCTACCGGACAGGGGTGAGGGAGCAGTACTTC. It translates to CASSYRTGVREQYF.

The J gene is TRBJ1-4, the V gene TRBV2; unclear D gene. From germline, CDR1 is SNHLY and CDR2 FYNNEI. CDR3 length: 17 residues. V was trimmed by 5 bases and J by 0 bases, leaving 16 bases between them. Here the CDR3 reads CASSSGVTAATNEKLFF. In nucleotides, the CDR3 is TGTGCCAGCAGTTCCGGAGTGACGGCTGCAACTAATGAAAAACTGTTTTTT.

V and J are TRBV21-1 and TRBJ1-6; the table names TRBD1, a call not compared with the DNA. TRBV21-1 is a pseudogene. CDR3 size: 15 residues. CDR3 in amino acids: CASTVEGQFNSPLHF. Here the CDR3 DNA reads TGTGCCAGCACCGTGGAAGGACAGTTTAATTCACCCCTCCACTTT.

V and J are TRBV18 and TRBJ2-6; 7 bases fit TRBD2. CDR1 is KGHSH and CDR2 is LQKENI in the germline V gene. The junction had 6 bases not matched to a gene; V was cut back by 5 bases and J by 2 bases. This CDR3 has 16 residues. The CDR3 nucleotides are TGTGCCAGCTCAACAGCCCTAGCGGCTGGGGCCAACGTCCTGACTTTC. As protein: CASSTALAAGANVLTF.

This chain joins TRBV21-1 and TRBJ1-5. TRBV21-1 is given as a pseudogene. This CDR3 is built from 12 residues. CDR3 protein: CASRGRYQPQHF. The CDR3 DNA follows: TGTGCCAGCCGGGGGAGGTATCAGCCCCAGCATTTT.

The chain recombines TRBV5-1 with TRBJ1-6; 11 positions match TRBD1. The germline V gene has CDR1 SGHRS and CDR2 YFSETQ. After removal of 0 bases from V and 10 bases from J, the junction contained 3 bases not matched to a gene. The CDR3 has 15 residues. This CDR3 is CASSLEGQGGSPLHF. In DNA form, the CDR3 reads TGCGCCAGCAGCTTGGAGGGACAGGGGGGATCACCCCTCCACTTT.

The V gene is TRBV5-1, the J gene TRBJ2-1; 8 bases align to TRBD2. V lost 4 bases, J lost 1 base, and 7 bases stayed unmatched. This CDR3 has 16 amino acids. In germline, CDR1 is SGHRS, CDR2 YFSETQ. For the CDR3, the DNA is TGCGCCAGCAGCGCGCCTAGCGGGTCGTCCTACAATGAGCAGTTCTTC. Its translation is CASSAPSGSSYNEQFF.

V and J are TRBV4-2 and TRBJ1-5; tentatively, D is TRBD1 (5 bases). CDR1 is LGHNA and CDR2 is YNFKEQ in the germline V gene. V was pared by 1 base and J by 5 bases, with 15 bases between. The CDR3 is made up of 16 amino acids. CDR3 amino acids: CASSQVLDIPHQPQHF. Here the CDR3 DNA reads TGTGCCAGCAGCCAAGTTTTGGACATTCCCCATCAGCCCCAGCATTTT.